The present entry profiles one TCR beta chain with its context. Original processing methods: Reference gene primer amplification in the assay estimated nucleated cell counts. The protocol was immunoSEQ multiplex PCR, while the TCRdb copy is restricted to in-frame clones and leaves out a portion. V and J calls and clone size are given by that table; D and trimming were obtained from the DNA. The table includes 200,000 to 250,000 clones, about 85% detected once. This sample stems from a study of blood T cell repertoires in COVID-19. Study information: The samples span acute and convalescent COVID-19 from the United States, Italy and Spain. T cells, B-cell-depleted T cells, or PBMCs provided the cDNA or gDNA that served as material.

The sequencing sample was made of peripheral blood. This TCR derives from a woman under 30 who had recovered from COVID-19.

The CDR3 spells CATSRDRTAISYEQYF. The DNA of the CDR3 is TGTGCCACCAGCAGAGATCGGACAGCGATTTCCTACGAGCAGTACTTC. V is TRBV15 and J is TRBJ2-7, with TRBD1 as a possible D gene (6 bases). The CDR3 sequence is 16 residues long. Looked up from germline, CDR1 is LNHNV and CDR2 is YYDKDF (reference sequence). V lost 0 bases and J 1 base, leaving 13 bases between the germline ends.